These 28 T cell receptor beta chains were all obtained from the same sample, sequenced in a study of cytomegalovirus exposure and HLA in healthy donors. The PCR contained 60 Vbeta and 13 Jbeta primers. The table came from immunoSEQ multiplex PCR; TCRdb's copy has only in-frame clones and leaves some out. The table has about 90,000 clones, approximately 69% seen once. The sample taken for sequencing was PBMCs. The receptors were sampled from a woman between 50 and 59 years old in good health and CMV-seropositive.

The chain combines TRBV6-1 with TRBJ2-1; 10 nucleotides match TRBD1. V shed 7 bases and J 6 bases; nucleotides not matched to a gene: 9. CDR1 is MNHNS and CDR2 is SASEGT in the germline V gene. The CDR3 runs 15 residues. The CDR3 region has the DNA TGTGCCAGCACCTACGACAGGGGGCCAGGCAATGAGCAGTTCTTC. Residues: CASTYDRGPGNEQFF.

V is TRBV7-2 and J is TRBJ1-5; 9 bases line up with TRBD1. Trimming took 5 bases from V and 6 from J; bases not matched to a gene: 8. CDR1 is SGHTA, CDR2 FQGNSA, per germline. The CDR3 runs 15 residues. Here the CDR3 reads CASSIRTGEGQPQHF. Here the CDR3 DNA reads TGTGCCAGCAGCATACGGACAGGGGAAGGTCAGCCCCAGCATTTT.

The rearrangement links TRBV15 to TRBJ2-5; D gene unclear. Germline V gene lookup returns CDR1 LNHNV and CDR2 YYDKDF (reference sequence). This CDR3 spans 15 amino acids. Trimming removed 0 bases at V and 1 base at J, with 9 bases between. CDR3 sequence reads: CATSRDPTAQETQYF. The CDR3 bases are TGTGCCACCAGCAGAGATCCCACAGCCCAAGAGACCCAGTACTTC.

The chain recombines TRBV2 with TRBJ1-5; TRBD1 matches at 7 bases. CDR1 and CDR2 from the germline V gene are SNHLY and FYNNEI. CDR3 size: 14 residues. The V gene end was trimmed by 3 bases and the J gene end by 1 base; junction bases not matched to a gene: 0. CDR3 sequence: CASSETGSNQPQHF. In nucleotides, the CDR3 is TGTGCCAGCAGTGAGACAGGGAGCAATCAGCCCCAGCATTTT. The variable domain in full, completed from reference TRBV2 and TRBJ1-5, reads EPEVTQTPSHQVTQMGQEVILRCVPISNHLYFYWYRQILGQKVEFLVSFYNNEISEKSEIFDDQFSVERPDGSNFTLKIRSTKLEDSAMYFCASSETGSNQPQHFGDGTRLSIL.

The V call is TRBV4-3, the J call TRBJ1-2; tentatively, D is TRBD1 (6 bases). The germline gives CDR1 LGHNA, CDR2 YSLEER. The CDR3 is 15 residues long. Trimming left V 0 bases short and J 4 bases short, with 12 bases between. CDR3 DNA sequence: TGCGCCAGCAGCCAAGATCAGGGAGGGGGCTATGGCTACACCTTC. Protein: CASSQDQGGGYGYTF.

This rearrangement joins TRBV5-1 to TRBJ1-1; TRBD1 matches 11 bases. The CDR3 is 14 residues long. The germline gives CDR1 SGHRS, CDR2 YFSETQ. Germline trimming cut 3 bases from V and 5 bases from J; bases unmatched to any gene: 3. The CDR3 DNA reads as TGCGCCAGCAGCTACCGGGACAGGGGGACTGAAGCTTTCTTT. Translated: CASSYRDRGTEAFF.

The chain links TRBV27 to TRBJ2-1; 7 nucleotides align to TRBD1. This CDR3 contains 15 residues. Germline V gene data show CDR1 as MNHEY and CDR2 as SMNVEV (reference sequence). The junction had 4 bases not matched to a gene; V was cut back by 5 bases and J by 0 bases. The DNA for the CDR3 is TGTGCCAGCAGTCTCCGGGACAGCTCCTACAATGAGCAGTTCTTC. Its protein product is CASSLRDSSYNEQFF.

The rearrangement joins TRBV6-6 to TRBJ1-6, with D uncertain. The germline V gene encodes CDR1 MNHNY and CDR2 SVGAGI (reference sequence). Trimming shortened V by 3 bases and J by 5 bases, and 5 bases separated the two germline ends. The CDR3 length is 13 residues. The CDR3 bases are TGTGCCAGCAGTTATCCCAATAATTCACCCCTCCACTTT. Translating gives CASSYPNNSPLHF.

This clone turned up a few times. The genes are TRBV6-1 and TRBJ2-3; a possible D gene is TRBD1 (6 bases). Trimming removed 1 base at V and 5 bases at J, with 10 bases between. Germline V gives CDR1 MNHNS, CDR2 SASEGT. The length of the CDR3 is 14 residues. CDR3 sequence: CASSEDRVEDTQYF. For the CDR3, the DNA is TGTGCCAGCAGTGAAGACAGGGTTGAAGATACGCAGTATTTT.

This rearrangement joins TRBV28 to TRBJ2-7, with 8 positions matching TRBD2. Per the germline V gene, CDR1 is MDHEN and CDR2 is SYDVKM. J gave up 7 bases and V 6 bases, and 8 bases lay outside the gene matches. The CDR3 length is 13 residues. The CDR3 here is CASRPPGTREQYF. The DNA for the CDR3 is TGTGCCAGCAGGCCCCCGGGGACTAGGGAGCAGTACTTC.

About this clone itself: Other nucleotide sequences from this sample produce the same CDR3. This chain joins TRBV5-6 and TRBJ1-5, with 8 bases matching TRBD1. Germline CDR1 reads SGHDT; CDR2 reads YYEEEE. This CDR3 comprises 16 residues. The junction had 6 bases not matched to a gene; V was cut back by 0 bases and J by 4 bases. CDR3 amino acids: CASSLGAGGGNQPQHF. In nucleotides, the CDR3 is TGTGCCAGCAGCTTGGGGGCAGGGGGCGGTAATCAGCCCCAGCATTTT.

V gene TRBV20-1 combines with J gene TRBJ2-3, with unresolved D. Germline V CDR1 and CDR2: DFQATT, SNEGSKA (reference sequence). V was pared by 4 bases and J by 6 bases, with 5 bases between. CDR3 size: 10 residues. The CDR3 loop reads CSAIIDTQYF. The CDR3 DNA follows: TGCAGTGCTATTATCGATACGCAGTATTTT.

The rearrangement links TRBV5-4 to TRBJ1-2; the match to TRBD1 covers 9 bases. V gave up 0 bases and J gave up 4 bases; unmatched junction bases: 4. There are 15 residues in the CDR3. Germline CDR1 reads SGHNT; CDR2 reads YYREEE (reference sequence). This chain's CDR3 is CASSLAGQGRYGYTF. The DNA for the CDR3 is TGTGCCAGCAGCTTGGCCGGACAGGGGCGCTATGGCTACACCTTC. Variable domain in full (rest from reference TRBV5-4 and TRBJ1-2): ETGVTQSPTHLIKTRGQQVTLRCSSQSGHNTVSWYQQALGQGPQFIFQYYREEENGRGNFPPRFSGLQFPNYSSELNVNALELDDSALYLCASSLAGQGRYGYTFGSGTRLTVV.

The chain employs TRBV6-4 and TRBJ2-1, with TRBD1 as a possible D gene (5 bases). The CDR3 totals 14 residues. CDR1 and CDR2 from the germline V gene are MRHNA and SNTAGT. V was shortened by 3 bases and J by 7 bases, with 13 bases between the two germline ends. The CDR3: CASSESSGPNEQFF. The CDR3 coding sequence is TGTGCCAGCAGTGAAAGCTCAGGGCCAAATGAGCAGTTCTTC.

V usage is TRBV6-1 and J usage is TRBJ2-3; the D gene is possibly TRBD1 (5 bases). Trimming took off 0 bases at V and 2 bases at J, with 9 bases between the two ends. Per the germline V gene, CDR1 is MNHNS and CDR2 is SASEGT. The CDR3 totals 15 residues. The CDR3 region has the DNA TGTGCCAGCAGTGAAGCGGCGGACAACACAGATACGCAGTATTTT. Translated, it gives CASSEAADNTDTQYF.

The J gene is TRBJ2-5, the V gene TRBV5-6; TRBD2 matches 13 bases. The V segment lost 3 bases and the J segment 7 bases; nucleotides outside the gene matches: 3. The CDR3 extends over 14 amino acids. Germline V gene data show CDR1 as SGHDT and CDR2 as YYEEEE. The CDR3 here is CASSWGLAGRTQYF. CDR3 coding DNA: TGTGCCAGCAGCTGGGGACTAGCGGGAAGGACCCAGTACTTC.

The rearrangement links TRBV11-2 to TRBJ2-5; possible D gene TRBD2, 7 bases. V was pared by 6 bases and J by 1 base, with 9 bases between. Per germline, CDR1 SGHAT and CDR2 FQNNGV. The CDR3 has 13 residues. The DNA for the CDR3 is TGTGCCAGCAGTCGGGGGGCCCAAGAGACCCAGTACTTC. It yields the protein CASSRGAQETQYF.

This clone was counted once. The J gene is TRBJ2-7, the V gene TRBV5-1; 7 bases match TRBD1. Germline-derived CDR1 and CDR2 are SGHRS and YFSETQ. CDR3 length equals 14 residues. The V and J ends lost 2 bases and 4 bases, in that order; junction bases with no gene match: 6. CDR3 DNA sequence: TGCGCCAGCAGCTTCATACAGGGGCCTTACGAGCAGTACTTC. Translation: CASSFIQGPYEQYF.

The CDR3 sequence: CASSFDSPYEQYF. DNA for the CDR3: TGTGCCAGCAGTTTCGACTCCCCCTACGAGCAGTACTTC. The chain carries TRBV27 and TRBJ2-7; no reliable D call. CDR1 is MNHEY, CDR2 SMNVEV, per germline (reference sequence). V lost 3 bases, J lost 2 bases, and 8 bases lay in between. The CDR3 contains 13 residues.

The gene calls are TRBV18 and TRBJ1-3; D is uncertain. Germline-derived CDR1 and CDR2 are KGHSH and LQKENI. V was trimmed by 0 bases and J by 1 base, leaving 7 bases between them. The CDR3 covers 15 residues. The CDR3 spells CASSPPSRSGNTIYF. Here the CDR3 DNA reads TGTGCCAGCTCACCACCGTCCAGATCTGGAAACACCATATATTTT.

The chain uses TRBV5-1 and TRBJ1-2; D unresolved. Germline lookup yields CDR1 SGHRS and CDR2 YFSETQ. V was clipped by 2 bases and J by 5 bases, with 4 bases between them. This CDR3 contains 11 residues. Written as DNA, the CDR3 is TGCGCCAGCAGCTTACAATATGGCTACACCTTC. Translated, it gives CASSLQYGYTF.

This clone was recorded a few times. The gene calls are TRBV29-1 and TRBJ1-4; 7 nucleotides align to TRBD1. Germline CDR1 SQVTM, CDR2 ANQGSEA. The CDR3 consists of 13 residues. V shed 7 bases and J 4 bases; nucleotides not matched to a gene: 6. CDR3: CSAMTGFNEKLFF. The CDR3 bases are TGCAGCGCCATGACAGGGTTTAATGAAAAACTGTTTTTT.

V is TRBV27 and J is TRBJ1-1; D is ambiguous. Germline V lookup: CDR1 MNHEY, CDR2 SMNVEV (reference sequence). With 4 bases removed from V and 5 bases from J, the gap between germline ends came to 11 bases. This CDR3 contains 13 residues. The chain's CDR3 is CASSSPLETEAFF. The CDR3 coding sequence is TGTGCCAGCAGTTCCCCCTTAGAGACTGAAGCTTTCTTT.

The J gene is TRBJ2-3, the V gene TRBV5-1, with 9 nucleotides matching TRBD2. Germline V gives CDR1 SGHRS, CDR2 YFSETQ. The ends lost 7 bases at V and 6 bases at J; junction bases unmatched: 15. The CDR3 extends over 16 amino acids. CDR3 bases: TGCGCCAGCTTGACGGGACTAGCTGGGGGGTCGGATACGCAGTATTTT. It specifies CASLTGLAGGSDTQYF.

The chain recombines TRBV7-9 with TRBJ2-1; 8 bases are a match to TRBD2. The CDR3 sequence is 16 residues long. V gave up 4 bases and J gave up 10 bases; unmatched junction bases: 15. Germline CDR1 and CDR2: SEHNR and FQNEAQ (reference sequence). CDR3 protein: CASSSLGSGGPEEQFF. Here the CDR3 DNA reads TGTGCCAGCAGCTCACTGGGGAGCGGGGGCCCCGAAGAGCAGTTCTTC.

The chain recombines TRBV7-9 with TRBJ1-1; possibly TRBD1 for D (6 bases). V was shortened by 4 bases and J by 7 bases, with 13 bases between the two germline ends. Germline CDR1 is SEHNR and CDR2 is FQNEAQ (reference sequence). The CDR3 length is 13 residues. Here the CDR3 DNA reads TGTGCCAGCAGCTATACCGGACAGAGTGAAGCTTTCTTT. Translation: CASSYTGQSEAFF.

CDR3 bases: TGTGCCATCAGCGGGGGACAGTTTGGGGGAAATGAAAAACTGTTTTTT. This codes for CAISGGQFGGNEKLFF. The rearrangement joins TRBV10-3 to TRBJ1-4; the match to TRBD1 covers 7 bases. The J segment lost 5 bases and the V segment lost 6 bases, leaving 12 bases of the junction unmatched. The CDR3 runs to 16 residues. CDR1 ENHRY and CDR2 SYGVKD come from the germline V gene.

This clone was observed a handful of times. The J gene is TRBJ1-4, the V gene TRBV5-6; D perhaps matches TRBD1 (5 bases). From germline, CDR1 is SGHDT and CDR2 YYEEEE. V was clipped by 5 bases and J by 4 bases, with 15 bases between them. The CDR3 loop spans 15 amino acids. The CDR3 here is CASRRTGRFNEKLFF. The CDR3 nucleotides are TGTGCCAGCAGGAGAACAGGACGATTTAATGAAAAACTGTTTTTT.